This T cell receptor beta chain was captured by sequencing in a study of blood T cell repertoires in COVID-19. Turning to the study itself: In each case, the material was cDNA or gDNA derived from T cells, B-cell-depleted T cells, or PBMCs.

Original methodology: Amplification with reference gene primers provided the estimates of nucleated cell counts. Produced via immunoSEQ multiplex PCR; TCRdb's table is partial and in-frame only. The DNA was the basis for D and trimming; V, J and clone size are from that table. Counted here are approximately 340,000 clones, 80% to 95% occurring once; the ten biggest clones make up 0.7% to 0.95%. Enrollees, about 18 to 90 years old, lived in 24 US areas. Participants were placed into cohorts based on the clinical history they reported. CDR3 length: 13 residues. V lost 6 bases and J lost 4, with 15 bases in between. Germline V gene lookup returns CDR1 SQVTM and CDR2 ANQGSEA.

Sequenced: PBMCs or T cells enriched from blood (not recorded which). This TCR was sampled from a middle-aged woman who had been exposed to COVID-19. This chain links TRBV29-1 with TRBJ1-2; D is possibly TRBD1 (6 bases). The chain's CDR3 is CSVARDTRYGYTF. In nucleotides, the CDR3 is TGCAGCGTGGCCCGGGACACACGCTATGGCTACACCTTC.